This TCR beta chain comes out of a study of CD8 T cells in ankylosing spondylitis. The TCR beta libraries were generated through quantitative 5'-RACE incorporating molecular barcodes. TCRdb independently ran MiXCR on the 5' RACE reads; one entry per CDR3 protein. The data show 250,000 or so distinct CDR3 sequences, 18% seen once. This clonotype was observed a few times. What it binds is unknown. This CDR3 is 13 amino acids long. The trim removed 4 bases at V and 6 bases at J, leaving 2 bases unmatched. The study's findings and limits: In ankylosing spondylitis blood, a motif of seven to nine highly homologous TCR beta variants appeared characteristic. Prior work had noted some motif variants in reactive arthritis blood and synovial fluid. Disease-linked clones were reportedly significantly enriched in matched ankylosing spondylitis synovial fluid.

The TCR originated in a male donor with ankylosing spondylitis or in good health (not recorded which). The rearrangement joins TRBV12-3 or TRBV12-4 to TRBJ2-2; 7 bases match TRBD2. Sequenced sample: blood, either unsorted or a sorted T cell fraction (not recorded which). The CDR3 nucleotides are TGTGCCAGCAGTTCTGGACTAGCCGGGGAGCTGTTTTTT. Its translation is CASSSGLAGELFF.